The 10 T cell receptor beta chains in this list originate from one sample, sequenced in a study of tumor-infiltrating lymphocytes in primary liver carcinoma. RNA was extracted from whole blood without cell sorting, alongside germline DNA. Constant-region priming of 500 to 550 ng total RNA yielded TCR beta cDNA. Nested multiplex PCR, run for three rounds with slightly modified ARM-PCR, yielded TCR beta libraries. TRBV1-TRBV30 forward primers and a C-beta reverse primer were used in the first two PCR rounds, which each ran for about 10 cycles. TCRdb passed the multiplex PCR reads through MiXCR, listing each CDR3 protein once. The data show approximately 330,000 distinct CDR3 sequences, around three fifths seen once. Sequencing was carried out using peripheral blood. The receptors were gathered from a man aged 35 to 55 with primary liver carcinoma and hepatitis B virus infection.

Details on this clonotype: The junction departs from germline at one end; a sequencing error may be responsible. The V and J genes are TRBV11-2 and TRBJ2-5; D ambiguous. Germline lookup yields CDR1 SGHAT and CDR2 FQNNGV. There are 12 residues in the CDR3. CDR3 sequence (DNA): TGTGTCAGCAGCCAGAACCAAGAGACTCAGTACTTC. Its translation: CVSSQNQETQYF. Full variable domain (rest looked up from reference TRBV11-2 and TRBJ2-5): EAGVAQSPRYKIIEKRQSVAFWCNPISGHATLYWYQQILGQGPKLLIQFQNNGVVDDSQLPKDRFSAERLKGVDSTLKIQPAKLEDSAVYLCVSSQNQETQYFGPGTRLLVL.

The chain is built from TRBV12-3 or TRBV12-4 and TRBJ1-4, with D tentatively TRBD1 (6 bases). Trimming removed 10 bases from V and 10 bases from J, with 16 bases in between. The CDR3 has 12 amino acids. The CDR3, as DNA: TGTGCCAACCCTCGGGAGGACAGAAAACTGTTTTTT. Translation gives CANPREDRKLFF.

The gene calls are TRBV20-1 and TRBJ2-1, with D hard to call. The CDR3 runs to 11 residues. V dropped 3 bases and J dropped 7 bases, with 7 bases sitting between them. Germline CDR1 and CDR2: DFQATT and SNEGSKA (reference sequence). The CDR3 region has the DNA TGCAGTGCTAGTTTGGGGAATGAGCAGTTCTTC. Protein product: CSASLGNEQFF.

The V call is TRBV29-1, the J call TRBJ2-3; 7 nucleotides align to TRBD2. CDR3 length: 15 residues. V dropped 3 bases and J dropped 2; count of bases not matched to a gene: 8. Germline V gene lookup returns CDR1 SQVTM and CDR2 ANQGSEA. CDR3 coding DNA: TGCAGCGTTGAGTCTAGCGGATCAGACACAGATACGCAGTATTTT. Translation: CSVESSGSDTDTQYF.

This clonotype appeared many times. The V gene is TRBV4-3, the J gene TRBJ1-4; D remains ambiguous. Between the trimmed V and J ends, which lost 2 bases and 5 bases, there was a span of 9 bases. Germline assignment: CDR1 LGHNA and CDR2 YSLEER. The CDR3 runs 14 residues. CDR3 coding DNA: TGCGCCAGCAGCCAAAGACGGTTAAATGAAAAACTGTTTTTT. Its protein product is CASSQRRLNEKLFF.

The chain joins TRBV11-2 to TRBJ2-1; D perhaps matches TRBD2 (6 bases). This CDR3 is 14 amino acids long. CDR1 is SGHAT, CDR2 FQNNGV, per germline. V was clipped by 8 bases and J by 5 bases, with 16 bases between them. CDR3 in amino acids: CASRPGIADNEQFF. The CDR3 bases are TGTGCCAGCCGCCCGGGAATAGCGGACAATGAGCAGTTCTTC.

Regarding this clonotype: Possible read error: a much larger clone is one base away. This chain uses TRBV4-1 with TRBJ2-1; no clear D gene. Germline V CDR1 and CDR2: MGHRA, YSYEKL. The CDR3 is 12 residues long. Trimming stripped 4 bases from V and 10 bases from J, with 11 bases between. CDR3 region: CASSPVAEEQFF. CDR3 sequence (DNA): TGCGCCAGCAGCCCCGTTGCCGAGGAGCAGTTCTTC.

As for this clonotype: A read error may be the cause here, since a much bigger clone is one base away. The chain is built from TRBV10-3 and TRBJ1-2; no definite D call. CDR1 and CDR2 (germline): ENHRY, SYGVKD. This CDR3 region has 13 residues. CDR3: CAINETGSYGYTF. CDR3 in DNA: TGTGCCATCAATGAGACGGGGAGCTATGGCTACACCTTC.

There are a few counts of this clonotype. The genes are TRBV7-9 and TRBJ2-7; possibly TRBD1 for D (5 bases). Germline V gives CDR1 SEHNR, CDR2 FQNEAQ (reference sequence). CDR3 length equals 15 residues. Trimming pared 2 bases from V and 3 bases from J, leaving 14 bases between. CDR3 DNA sequence: TGTGCCAGCAGCTTACTAGGGGAAAAAATCTACGAGCAGTACTTC. It translates to CASSLLGEKIYEQYF.

Points on this clonotype: The junction does not match germline at one end; this may be a read error. CDR3 bases: TGTGCTAGCAGTGAACTGCTCTCGACAGATACGCAGTATTTT. Its translation is CASSELLSTDTQYF. This chain links TRBV6-1 with TRBJ2-3; D gene uncertain. The length of the CDR3 is 14 residues. Germline V gene sequence: CDR1 MNHNS, CDR2 SASEGT.